This T cell receptor beta chain was sequenced in a study of cytotoxic CD8 clonotypes in ibrutinib-treated CLL. Study results and limitations: Circulating CD8+ T-cell counts were tracked by baseline clonality, which exceeded that of age-matched healthy donors. The public clonotypes identified were infrequent and showed contraction or stability on treatment.

The germline V and J ends were trimmed by 3 bases and 4 bases, with 18 bases remaining between them. CDR1 and CDR2 (germline): SEHNR, FQNEAQ (reference sequence). The CDR3 consists of 16 residues. Sequencing used immunoSEQ multiplex PCR; TCRdb keeps in-frame clones, though not all of them. This table holds approximately 150,000 clones, around three quarters found once. Concerning this clone itself: Its cognate antigen is unknown.

The origin of this receptor is a human donor with chronic lymphocytic leukemia. This chain connects TRBV7-9 to TRBJ2-5, with D possibly matching TRBD2 (6 bases). The sequences come from PBMCs, collected after 12 months of ibrutinib treatment. The CDR3 here is CASSLGVWGVLETQYF. The CDR3 nucleotides read TGTGCCAGCAGCTTGGGTGTGTGGGGGGTTTTAGAGACCCAGTACTTC. The variable domain in full, with the rest retrieved from reference TRBV7-9 and TRBJ2-5, is DTGVSQNPRHKITKRGQNVTFRCDPISEHNRLYWYRQTLGQGPEFLTYFQNEAQLEKSRLLSDRFSAERPKGSFSTLEIQRTEQGDSAMYLCASSLGVWGVLETQYFGPGTRLLVL.